The next 9 T cell receptor beta chains were all read from a single sample in a study of CD8 T cells in ankylosing spondylitis. Broader study findings: Characteristic of ankylosing spondylitis blood, it appeared, was a TCR beta motif comprising fewer than 10 highly homologous variants.

Their specific antigens are unknown. TCRdb recomputed calls from the 5' RACE reads with MiXCR, one row per CDR3 protein. The sample records 670,000 or so distinct CDR3 sequences, around 20% being singletons. The sample comprised blood, either unsorted or a sorted T cell fraction (not recorded which). The receptor set was obtained from a male donor with ankylosing spondylitis.

This clonotype was seen more than once but under ten times. The V gene is TRBV5-6, the J gene TRBJ2-7; D gene ambiguous. The V gene's germline CDR1 is SGHDT and CDR2 YYEEEE. V lost 4 bases and J 2 bases, leaving 13 bases between the germline ends. The CDR3 totals 14 residues. This chain's CDR3 is CASSLYWQPYEQYF. Here the CDR3 DNA reads TGTGCCAGCAGCCTCTACTGGCAGCCCTACGAGCAGTACTTC.

The V gene is TRBV9, the J gene TRBJ1-2; 8 bases are a match to TRBD1. The CDR3 totals 15 residues. Trimming at V came to 1 base and at J to 5 bases, leaving 7 bases not matched to a gene. The germline gives CDR1 SGDLS, CDR2 YYNGEE. The CDR3 nucleotides are TGTGCCAGCAGCGTAATAACAGGGGGAGAGTATGGCTACACCTTC. Translation gives CASSVITGGEYGYTF.

This clonotype was found a few times. This chain joins TRBV12-3 or TRBV12-4 and TRBJ2-3; TRBD2 matches at 16 bases. The CDR3 sequence is 17 residues long. V shed 5 bases and J 2 bases; nucleotides not matched to a gene: 4. CDR3 amino acids: CASSPGLAGGVTDTQYF. Written as DNA, the CDR3 is TGTGCCAGCAGTCCGGGACTAGCGGGAGGGGTCACAGATACGCAGTATTTT.

The J gene is TRBJ1-3, the V gene TRBV12-3 or TRBV12-4; 8 bases fit TRBD1. This CDR3 has 14 residues. The junction had 6 bases not matched to a gene; V was cut back by 5 bases and J by 6 bases. This CDR3 reads CASSPGQGINTIYF. The CDR3 coding sequence is TGTGCCAGCAGTCCCGGACAGGGAATAAACACCATATATTTT.

This clonotype was seen a handful of times. The V call is TRBV20-1, the J call TRBJ2-5; 8 bases align to TRBD2. This CDR3 spans 14 amino acids. V was clipped by 4 bases and J by 5 bases; unmatched bases: 9. The germline CDR1 and CDR2 sequences are DFQATT and SNEGSKA (reference sequence). CDR3 sequence (DNA): TGCAGTGCTACGTCCCCCAGCGGGAGCGAGACCCAGTACTTC. This sequence encodes CSATSPSGSETQYF.

This clonotype was picked up many times. The V gene is TRBV6-6, the J gene TRBJ1-2; a possible D gene is TRBD1 (6 bases). Germline CDR1 reads MNHNY; CDR2 reads SVGAGI (reference sequence). V was cut by 6 bases and J by 5 bases, with 19 bases left in between. CDR3 length: 15 residues. This chain's CDR3 is CASSPQGKSAYGYTF. CDR3 DNA sequence: TGTGCCAGCAGCCCCCAGGGGAAGTCGGCATATGGCTACACCTTC.

The J gene is TRBJ2-1, the V gene TRBV29-1, with 7 bases matching TRBD2. With 3 bases clipped from V and 6 bases from J, the junction kept 8 bases outside the gene matches. Germline CDR1 SQVTM, CDR2 ANQGSEA. The CDR3 extends over 14 amino acids. CDR3 loop: CSVDWRELFNEQFF. For the CDR3, the DNA is TGCAGCGTTGACTGGCGGGAGCTGTTCAATGAGCAGTTCTTC.

This clonotype was seen a handful of times. The chain couples TRBV5-1 to TRBJ1-1; D unclear. V was cut by 4 bases and J by 6 bases, with 16 bases left in between. Germline-derived CDR1 and CDR2 are SGHRS and YFSETQ. The CDR3 totals 14 residues. Here the CDR3 reads CASSPYTGDAEAFF. The CDR3 DNA reads as TGCGCCAGCAGCCCCTACACCGGAGACGCTGAAGCTTTCTTT.

This rearrangement joins TRBV5-1 to TRBJ2-5; perhaps TRBD1 as D (6 bases). With 0 bases removed from V and 0 bases from J, the gap between germline ends came to 6 bases. The CDR3 is 14 residues long. Germline V gene sequence: CDR1 SGHRS, CDR2 YFSETQ. CDR3 bases: TGCGCCAGCAGCTTGGGGGGGCACCAAGAGACCCAGTACTTC. It is translated as CASSLGGHQETQYF.